These T cell receptor beta chains were read from a single sample in a study of neoadjuvant anti-PD-1 for oral cavity cancer. The table came from immunoSEQ multiplex PCR; TCRdb's copy has only in-frame clones and leaves some out. In the table there are approximately 15,000 clones, roughly 70% of which are singletons. Source: PBMCs, taken before nivolumab (anti-PD-1) treatment. These receptors all stem from a person between 35 and 79 years old with oral cavity squamous cell carcinoma. Both conserved end residues are trimmed from each CDR3.

v_gene,CDR3aa
TRBV5-4,ASRPVGFRQPQH
TRBV6-6,ASSGGTTNSYEQY
TRBV27,ASSLRREHGYEQY
TRBV30,AWSVRGRTGTSGRDTQY
TRBV25-1,ASSEIRESTEAF
TRBV7-8,ASSLASPGADTQY
TRBV6-6,ASRTLDFGQF
TRBV27,ASSFLGGEETQY
TRBV19,ASSTAPPRRGFPYEQY
TRBV5-4,ASSFFQRGRYNEQF
TRBV19,ASKVGHTEAF
TRBV28,ASTDVGVTQPQH